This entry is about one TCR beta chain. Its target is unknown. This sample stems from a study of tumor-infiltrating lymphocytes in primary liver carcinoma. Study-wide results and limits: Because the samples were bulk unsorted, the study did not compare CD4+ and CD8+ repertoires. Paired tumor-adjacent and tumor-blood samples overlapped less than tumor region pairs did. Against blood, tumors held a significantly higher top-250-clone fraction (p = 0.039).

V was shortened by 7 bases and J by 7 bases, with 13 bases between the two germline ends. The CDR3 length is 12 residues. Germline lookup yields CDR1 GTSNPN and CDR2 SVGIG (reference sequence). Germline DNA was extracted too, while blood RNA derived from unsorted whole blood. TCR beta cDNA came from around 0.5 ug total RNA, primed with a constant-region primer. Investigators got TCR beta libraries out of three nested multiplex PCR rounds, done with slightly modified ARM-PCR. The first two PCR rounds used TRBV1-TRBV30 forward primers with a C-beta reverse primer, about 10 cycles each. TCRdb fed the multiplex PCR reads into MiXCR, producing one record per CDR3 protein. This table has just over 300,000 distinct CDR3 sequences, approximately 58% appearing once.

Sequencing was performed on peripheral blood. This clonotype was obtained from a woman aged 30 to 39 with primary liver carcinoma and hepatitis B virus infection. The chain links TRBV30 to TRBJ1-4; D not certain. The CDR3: CASSPGREKLFF. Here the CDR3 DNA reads TGTGCCTCAAGTCCCGGGCGTGAAAAACTGTTTTTT.